Below, one T cell receptor (beta chain) is given with its context. Its specificity is not known. Generated by immunoSEQ multiplex PCR, the TCRdb table keeps only in-frame clones and is missing some. The sample has 350,000 or so clones; more than 80% are singletons. It was the approximately 120-subject validation cohort, separate from the roughly 700-subject first cohort, to which the donors belonged. The data belong to a study of cytomegalovirus exposure and HLA in healthy donors. The CDR3 is made up of 15 amino acids. The germline V gene encodes CDR1 MNHEY and CDR2 SMNVEV (reference sequence). With V trimmed by 6 bases and J by 5 bases, 10 bases remained unmatched. General study results and limits: For cytomegalovirus status, the classifier reportedly gave diagnoses with high specificity and sensitivity.

This chain uses TRBV27 with TRBJ2-5; TRBD1 matches at 9 bases. The sequenced sample consisted of PBMCs. The origin of this receptor is a woman aged 18-30 years in good health and CMV-seronegative. The CDR3: CASRPLQGAWETQYF. The CDR3 nucleotides are TGTGCCAGCAGGCCCTTACAGGGGGCGTGGGAGACCCAGTACTTC.